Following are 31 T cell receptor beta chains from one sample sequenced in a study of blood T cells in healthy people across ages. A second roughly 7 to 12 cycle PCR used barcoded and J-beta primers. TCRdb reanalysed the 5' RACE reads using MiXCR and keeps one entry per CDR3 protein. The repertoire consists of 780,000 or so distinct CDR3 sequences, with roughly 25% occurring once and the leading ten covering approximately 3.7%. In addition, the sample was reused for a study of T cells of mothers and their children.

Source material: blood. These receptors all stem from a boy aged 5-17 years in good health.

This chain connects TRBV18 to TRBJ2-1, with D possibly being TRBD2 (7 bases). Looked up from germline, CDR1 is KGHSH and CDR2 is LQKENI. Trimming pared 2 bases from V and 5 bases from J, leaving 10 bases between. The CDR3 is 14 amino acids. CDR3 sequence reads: CASSPGGAHNEQFF. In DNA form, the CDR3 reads TGTGCCAGCTCACCAGGGGGGGCACACAATGAGCAGTTCTTC. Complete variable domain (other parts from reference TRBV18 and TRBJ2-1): NAGVMQNPRHLVRRRGQEARLRCSPMKGHSHVYWYRQLPEEGLKFMVYLQKENIIDESGMPKERFSAEFPKEGPSILRIQQVVRGDSAAYFCASSPGGAHNEQFFGPGTRLTVL.

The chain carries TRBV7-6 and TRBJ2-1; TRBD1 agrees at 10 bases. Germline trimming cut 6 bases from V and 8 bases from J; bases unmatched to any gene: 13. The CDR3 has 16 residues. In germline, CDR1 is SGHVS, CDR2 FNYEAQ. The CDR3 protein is CASRQKPGQGYDEQFF. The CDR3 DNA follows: TGTGCCAGCAGACAAAAACCGGGACAGGGGTACGATGAGCAGTTCTTC. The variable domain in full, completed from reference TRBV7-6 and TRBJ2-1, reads GAGVSQSPRYKVTKRGQDVALRCDPISGHVSLYWYRQALGQGPEFLTYFNYEAQQDKSGLPNDRFSAERPEGSISTLTIQRTEQRDSAMYRCASRQKPGQGYDEQFFGPGTRLTVL.

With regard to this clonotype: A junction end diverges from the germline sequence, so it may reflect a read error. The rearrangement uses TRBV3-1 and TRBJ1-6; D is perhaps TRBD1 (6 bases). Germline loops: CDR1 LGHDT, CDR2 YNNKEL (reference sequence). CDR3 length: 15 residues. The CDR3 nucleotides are TGTGCCAGCGGCCAAGATGGCACAGGGAATTCACCCCTCCACTTT. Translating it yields CASGQDGTGNSPLHF.

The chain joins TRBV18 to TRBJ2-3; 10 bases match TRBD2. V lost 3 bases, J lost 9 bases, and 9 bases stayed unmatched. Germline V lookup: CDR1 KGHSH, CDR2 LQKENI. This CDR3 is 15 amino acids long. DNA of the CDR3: TGTGCCAGCTCACCGGAGCTAGCGGGAGAGTCGACGCAGTATTTT. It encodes CASSPELAGESTQYF. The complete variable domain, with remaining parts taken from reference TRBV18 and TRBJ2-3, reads NAGVMQNPRHLVRRRGQEARLRCSPMKGHSHVYWYRQLPEEGLKFMVYLQKENIIDESGMPKERFSAEFPKEGPSILRIQQVVRGDSAAYFCASSPELAGESTQYFGPGTRLTVL.

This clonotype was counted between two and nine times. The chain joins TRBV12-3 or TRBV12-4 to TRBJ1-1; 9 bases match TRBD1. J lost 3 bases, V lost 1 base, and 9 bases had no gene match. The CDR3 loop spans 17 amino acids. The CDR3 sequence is CASSLDRGLGFDTEAFF. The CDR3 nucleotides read TGTGCCAGCAGTTTAGACAGGGGGCTAGGGTTTGACACTGAAGCTTTCTTT.

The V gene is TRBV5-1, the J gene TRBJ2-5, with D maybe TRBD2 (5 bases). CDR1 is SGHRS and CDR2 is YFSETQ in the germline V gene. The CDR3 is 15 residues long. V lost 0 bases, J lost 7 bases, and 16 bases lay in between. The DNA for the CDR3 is TGCGCCAGCAGCTTGGCTAGTCCCCCTGCGGGGACCCAGTACTTC. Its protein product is CASSLASPPAGTQYF.

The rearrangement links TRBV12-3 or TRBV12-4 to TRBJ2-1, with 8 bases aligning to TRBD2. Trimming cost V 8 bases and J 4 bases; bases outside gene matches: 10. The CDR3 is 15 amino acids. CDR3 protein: CASRRAGDAYNEQFF. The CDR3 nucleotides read TGTGCCAGCCGACGAGCGGGAGACGCTTACAATGAGCAGTTCTTC.

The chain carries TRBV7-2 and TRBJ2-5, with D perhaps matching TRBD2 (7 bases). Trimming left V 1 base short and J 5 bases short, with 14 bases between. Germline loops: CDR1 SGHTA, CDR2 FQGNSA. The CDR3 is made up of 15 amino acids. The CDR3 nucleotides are TGTGCCAGCAGCTTAGGGGTGGCGGGGGCGGAGACCCAGTACTTC. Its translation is CASSLGVAGAETQYF.

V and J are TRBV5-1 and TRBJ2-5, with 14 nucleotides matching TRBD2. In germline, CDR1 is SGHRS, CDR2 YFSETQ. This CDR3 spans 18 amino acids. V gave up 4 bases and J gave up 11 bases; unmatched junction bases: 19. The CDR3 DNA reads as TGCGCCAGCAGCGCCGAGACTAGCGGGAGGGCCCGACCCTTGGAGCAGTACTTC. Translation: CASSAETSGRARPLEQYF.

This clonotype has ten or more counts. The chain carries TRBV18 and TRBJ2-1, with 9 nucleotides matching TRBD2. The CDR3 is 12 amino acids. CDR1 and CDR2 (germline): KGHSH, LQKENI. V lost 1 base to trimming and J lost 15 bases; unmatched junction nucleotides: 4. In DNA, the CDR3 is TGTGCCAGCTCACCACGCGAGCGGGGGGCGTTCTTC. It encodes CASSPRERGAFF. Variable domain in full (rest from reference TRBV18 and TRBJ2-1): NAGVMQNPRHLVRRRGQEARLRCSPMKGHSHVYWYRQLPEEGLKFMVYLQKENIIDESGMPKERFSAEFPKEGPSILRIQQVVRGDSAAYFCASSPRERGAFFGPGTRLTVL.

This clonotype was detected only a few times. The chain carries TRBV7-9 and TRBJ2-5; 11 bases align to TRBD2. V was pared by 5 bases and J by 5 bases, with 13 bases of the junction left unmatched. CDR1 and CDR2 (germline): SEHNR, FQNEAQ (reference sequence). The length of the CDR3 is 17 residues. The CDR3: CASSDRTSGPPTETQYF. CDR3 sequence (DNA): TGTGCCAGCAGCGACCGGACTAGCGGGCCCCCCACGGAGACCCAGTACTTC. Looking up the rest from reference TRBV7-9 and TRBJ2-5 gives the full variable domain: DTGVSQNPRHKITKRGQNVTFRCDPISEHNRLYWYRQTLGQGPEFLTYFQNEAQLEKSRLLSDRFSAERPKGSFSTLEIQRTEQGDSAMYLCASSDRTSGPPTETQYFGPGTRLLVL.

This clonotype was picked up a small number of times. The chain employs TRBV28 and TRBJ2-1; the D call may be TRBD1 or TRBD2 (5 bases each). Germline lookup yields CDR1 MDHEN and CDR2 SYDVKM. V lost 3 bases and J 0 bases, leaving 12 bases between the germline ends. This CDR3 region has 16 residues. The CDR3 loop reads CASSFAPGSSYNEQFF. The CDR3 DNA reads TGTGCCAGCAGTTTTGCACCAGGGAGCTCCTACAATGAGCAGTTCTTC.

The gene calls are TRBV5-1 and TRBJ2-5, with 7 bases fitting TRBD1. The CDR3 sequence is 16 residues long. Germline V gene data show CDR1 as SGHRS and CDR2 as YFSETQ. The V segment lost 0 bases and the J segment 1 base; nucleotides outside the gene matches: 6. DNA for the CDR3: TGCGCCAGCAGCTTGGAGGGACAGACAGTCCAAGAGACCCAGTACTTC. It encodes CASSLEGQTVQETQYF.

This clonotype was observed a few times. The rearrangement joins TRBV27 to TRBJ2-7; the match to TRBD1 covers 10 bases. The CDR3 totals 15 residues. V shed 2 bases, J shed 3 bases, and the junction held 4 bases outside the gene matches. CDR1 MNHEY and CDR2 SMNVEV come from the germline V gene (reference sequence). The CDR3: CASSLIGTGVYEQYF. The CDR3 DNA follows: TGTGCCAGCAGTTTAATAGGGACAGGGGTCTACGAGCAGTACTTC.

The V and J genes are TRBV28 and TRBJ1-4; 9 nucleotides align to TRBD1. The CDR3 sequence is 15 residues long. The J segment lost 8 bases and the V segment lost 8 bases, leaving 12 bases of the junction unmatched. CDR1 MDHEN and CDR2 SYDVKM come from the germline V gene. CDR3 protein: CASGQRTGVREKLFF. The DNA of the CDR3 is TGTGCCAGCGGTCAACGGACAGGGGTGAGGGAAAAACTGTTTTTT.

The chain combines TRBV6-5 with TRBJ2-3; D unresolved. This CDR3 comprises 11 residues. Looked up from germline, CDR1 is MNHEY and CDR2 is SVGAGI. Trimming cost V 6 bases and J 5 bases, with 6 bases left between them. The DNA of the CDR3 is TGTGCCAGCAGGCGAGTAGATACGCAGTATTTT. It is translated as CASRRVDTQYF.

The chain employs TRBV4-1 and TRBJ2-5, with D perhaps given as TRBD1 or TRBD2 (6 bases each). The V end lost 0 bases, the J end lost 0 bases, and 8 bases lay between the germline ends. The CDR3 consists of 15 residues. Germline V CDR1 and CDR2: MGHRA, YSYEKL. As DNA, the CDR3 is TGCGCCAGCAGCCAAGAGAGGGGGGACCAAGAGACCCAGTACTTC. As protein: CASSQERGDQETQYF.

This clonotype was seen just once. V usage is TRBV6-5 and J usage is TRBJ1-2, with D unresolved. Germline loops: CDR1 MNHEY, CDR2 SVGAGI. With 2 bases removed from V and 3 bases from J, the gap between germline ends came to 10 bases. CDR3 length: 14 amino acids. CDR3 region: CASSYHRGDYGYTF. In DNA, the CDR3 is TGTGCCAGCAGTTACCATCGGGGAGACTATGGCTACACCTTC.

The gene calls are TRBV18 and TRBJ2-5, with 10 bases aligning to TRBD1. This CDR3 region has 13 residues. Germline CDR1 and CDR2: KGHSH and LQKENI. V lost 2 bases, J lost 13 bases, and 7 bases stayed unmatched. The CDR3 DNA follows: TGTGCCAGCTCACCAGGACAGGGGGGTGAGTCGTACTTC. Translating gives CASSPGQGGESYF. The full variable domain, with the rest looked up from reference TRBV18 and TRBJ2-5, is NAGVMQNPRHLVRRRGQEARLRCSPMKGHSHVYWYRQLPEEGLKFMVYLQKENIIDESGMPKERFSAEFPKEGPSILRIQQVVRGDSAAYFCASSPGQGGESYFGPGTRLLVL.

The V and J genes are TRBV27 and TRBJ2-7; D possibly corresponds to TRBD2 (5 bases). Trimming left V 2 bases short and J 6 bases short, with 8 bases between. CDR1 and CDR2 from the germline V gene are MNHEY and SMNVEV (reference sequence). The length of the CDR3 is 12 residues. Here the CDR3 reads CASSLTAGEQYF. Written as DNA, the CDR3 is TGTGCCAGCAGTTTAACGGCGGGCGAGCAGTACTTC.

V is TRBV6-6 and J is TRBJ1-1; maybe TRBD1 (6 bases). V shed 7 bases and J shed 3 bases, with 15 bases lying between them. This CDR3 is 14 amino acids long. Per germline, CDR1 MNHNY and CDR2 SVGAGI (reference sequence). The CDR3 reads CASNFQGIYTEAFF. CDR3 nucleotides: TGTGCCAGCAACTTCCAGGGGATTTACACTGAAGCTTTCTTT.

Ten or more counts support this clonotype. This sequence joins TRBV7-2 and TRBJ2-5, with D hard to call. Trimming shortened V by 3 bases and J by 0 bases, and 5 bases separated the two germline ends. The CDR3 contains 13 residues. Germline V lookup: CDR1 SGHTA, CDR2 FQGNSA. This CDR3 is CASSFNYQETQYF. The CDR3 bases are TGTGCCAGCAGCTTTAACTACCAAGAGACCCAGTACTTC.

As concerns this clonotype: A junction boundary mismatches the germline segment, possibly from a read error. The CDR3 protein is CSAGDAPYEEYF. In nucleotides, the CDR3 is TGCAGTGCGGGGGACGCGCCCTACGAGGAGTACTTC. The chain couples TRBV20-1 to TRBJ2-7; D tentatively fits TRBD1 or TRBD2 (5 bases each). This CDR3 is built from 12 residues. CDR1 and CDR2 (germline): DFQATT, SNEGSKA (reference sequence).

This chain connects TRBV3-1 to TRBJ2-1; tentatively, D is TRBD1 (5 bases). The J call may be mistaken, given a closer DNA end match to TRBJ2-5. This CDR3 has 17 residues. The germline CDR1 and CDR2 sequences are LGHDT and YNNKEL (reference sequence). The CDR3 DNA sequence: TGTGCCAGCAGCCAAGTGGAGAAGGGGCGCTTTTTGGAGACCCAGTACTTC. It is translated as CASSQVEKGRFLETQYF.

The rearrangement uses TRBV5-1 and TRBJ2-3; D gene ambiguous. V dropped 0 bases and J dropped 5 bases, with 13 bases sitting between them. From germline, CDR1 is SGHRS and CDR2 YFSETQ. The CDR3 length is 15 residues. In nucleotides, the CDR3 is TGCGCCAGCAGCTTGGAAGGGTTCCGCATAGATACGCAGTATTTT. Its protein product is CASSLEGFRIDTQYF.

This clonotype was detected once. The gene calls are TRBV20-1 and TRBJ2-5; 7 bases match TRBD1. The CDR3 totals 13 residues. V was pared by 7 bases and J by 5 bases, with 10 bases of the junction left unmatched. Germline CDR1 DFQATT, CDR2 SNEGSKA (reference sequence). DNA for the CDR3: TGCAGTGTGACAGGGACGCGTGAGGAGACCCAGTACTTC. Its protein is CSVTGTREETQYF.

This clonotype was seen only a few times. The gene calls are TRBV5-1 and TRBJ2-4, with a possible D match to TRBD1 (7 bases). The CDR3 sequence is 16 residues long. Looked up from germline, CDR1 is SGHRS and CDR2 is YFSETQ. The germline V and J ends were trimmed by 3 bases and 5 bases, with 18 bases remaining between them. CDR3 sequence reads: CASSSTTGRGQNIQYF. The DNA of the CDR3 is TGCGCCAGCAGCTCGACGACAGGGCGGGGTCAAAACATTCAGTACTTC. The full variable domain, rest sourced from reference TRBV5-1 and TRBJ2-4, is KAGVTQTPRYLIKTRGQQVTLSCSPISGHRSVSWYQQTPGQGLQFLFEYFSETQRNKGNFPGRFSGRQFSNSRSEMNVSTLELGDSALYLCASSSTTGRGQNIQYFGAGTRLSVL.

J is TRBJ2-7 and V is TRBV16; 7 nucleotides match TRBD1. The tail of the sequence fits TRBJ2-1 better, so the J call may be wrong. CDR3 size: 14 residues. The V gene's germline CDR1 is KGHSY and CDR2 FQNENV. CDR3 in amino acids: CASSVDRVTNEQFF. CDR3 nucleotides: TGTGCCAGCAGCGTAGACAGGGTGACCAATGAGCAGTTCTTC.

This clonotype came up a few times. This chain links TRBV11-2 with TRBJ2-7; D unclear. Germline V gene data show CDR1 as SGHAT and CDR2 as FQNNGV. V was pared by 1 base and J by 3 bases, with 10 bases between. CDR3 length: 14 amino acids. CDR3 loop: CASSLGQLYYEQYF. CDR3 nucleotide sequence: TGTGCCAGCAGCTTAGGACAACTCTACTACGAGCAGTACTTC.

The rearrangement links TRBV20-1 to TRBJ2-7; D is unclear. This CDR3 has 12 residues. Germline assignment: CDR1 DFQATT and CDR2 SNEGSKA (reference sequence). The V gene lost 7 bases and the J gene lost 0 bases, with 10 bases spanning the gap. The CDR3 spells CSGRFTSYEQYF. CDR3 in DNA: TGCAGTGGGCGCTTTACCTCCTACGAGCAGTACTTC.

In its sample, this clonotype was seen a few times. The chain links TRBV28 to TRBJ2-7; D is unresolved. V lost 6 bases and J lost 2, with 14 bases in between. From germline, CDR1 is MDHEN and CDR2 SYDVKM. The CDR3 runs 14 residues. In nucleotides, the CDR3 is TGTGCCAGCAGCTCCTGGACCAGCCCCTACGAGCAGTACTTC. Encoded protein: CASSSWTSPYEQYF.